The following is a T cell receptor beta chain sequence with its context. Its antigen is as yet unknown. The germline CDR1 and CDR2 sequences are KGHSH and LQKENI. This CDR3 is built from 17 residues. The trim removed 2 bases at V and 4 bases at J, leaving 6 bases unmatched. TCRdb keeps only in-frame clones here, not all; method: immunoSEQ multiplex PCR. The sample has around 88,000 clones, around 88% seen once. The data derive from a study of T cell responses to AZD1222 COVID-19 vaccine. Findings and caveats of the study: Without day 14 samples, only post-peak T cell repertoires were studied. Unmutated regions of variants are reportedly targeted by nearly half of spike-specific TCRs. At 160-218 and 743-854, vaccine-associated CD4 TCRs were dominant, and they spanned spike. Spike-specific TCR breadth and depth rose after two AZD1222 doses.

The origin of this receptor is an adult in good health. J is TRBJ2-1 and V is TRBV18, with 12 bases matching TRBD2. Source: peripheral blood, taken on day 0 of MenACWY control vaccination. The CDR3 sequence is CASSPTGGLAGYNEQFF. CDR3 DNA: TGTGCCAGCTCACCAACGGGGGGACTAGCGGGTTACAATGAGCAGTTCTTC.